This TCR beta chain appears in the sequencing data of a study of breast tumors, draining lymph nodes, adjacent tissues. Axillary draining lymph nodes of breast cancer patients supplied the node samples. TCRdb itself ran the multiplex PCR reads through MiXCR, one entry per CDR3 protein. The sample consists of about 130,000 distinct CDR3 sequences, just under 20% of them appearing once. Study observations and caveats: Most tumor T cells seemingly derive from lymph node, then expand in tumor.

This clonotype was detected many times. The antigen is undetermined. CDR3 length equals 13 residues. Germline V lookup: CDR1 SGDLS, CDR2 YYNGEE. Trimming cost V 0 bases and J 8 bases, with 10 bases left between them. This chain joins TRBV9 and TRBJ2-3; D remains ambiguous. This TCR was sampled from a female donor with breast cancer. Some clones in this sample may be carry-over from other donors' samples. Sequenced: axillary lymph node tissue. CDR3 protein: CASSVVSGGTQYF. For the CDR3, the DNA is TGTGCCAGCAGCGTAGTATCTGGTGGTACGCAGTATTTT.